These 10 T cell receptor beta chains were sequenced from one sample in a study of blood T cell repertoires in COVID-19. TCRdb's copy holds only in-frame clones and misses some; the assay was immunoSEQ multiplex PCR. The table lists approximately 120,000 clones, more than 80% of them singletons. Sequenced material: peripheral blood. The receptors were gathered from a woman over 75 with COVID-19, enrolled during active disease.

The chain joins TRBV7-6 to TRBJ2-3; D may be TRBD2 (5 bases). The germline V gene encodes CDR1 SGHVS and CDR2 FNYEAQ. Trimming took off 2 bases at V and 2 bases at J, with 14 bases between the two ends. The CDR3 sequence is 16 residues long. CDR3 protein: CASSLSITGNTDTQYF. CDR3 DNA: TGTGCCAGCAGCTTATCTATAACGGGAAACACAGATACGCAGTATTTT.

The chain recombines TRBV5-6 with TRBJ2-5; weak D call: TRBD2 (5 bases). The CDR3 extends over 13 amino acids. Germline V gene data show CDR1 as SGHDT and CDR2 as YYEEEE. The V end lost 4 bases, the J end lost 7 bases, and 14 bases lay between the germline ends. The CDR3 nucleotides are TGTGCCAGCAGCCCGGACGGTCGGGGGACCCAGTACTTC. This translates into CASSPDGRGTQYF.

The rearrangement joins TRBV2 to TRBJ2-7; possible D gene TRBD1, 6 bases. This CDR3 comprises 14 residues. Trimming removed 7 bases from V and 2 bases from J, with 15 bases in between. Germline values: CDR1 SNHLY, CDR2 FYNNEI. CDR3 DNA: TGTGCCAGCATAAGTGGCAGGGGAACCTACGAGCAGTACTTC. It is translated as CASISGRGTYEQYF.

This clone was seen only once. The chain combines TRBV3-1 (or the pseudogene TRBV3-2) with TRBJ2-1; D is unclear. Trimming left V 4 bases short and J 4 bases short, with 8 bases between. CDR1 is LGHDT and CDR2 is YNNKEL in the germline V gene (reference sequence). This CDR3 is built from 13 residues. DNA of the CDR3: TGTGCCAGCAGCCTAGACACTTACAATGAGCAGTTCTTC. Amino acid sequence: CASSLDTYNEQFF.

The chain couples TRBV7-6 to TRBJ1-5, with 7 positions matching TRBD1. CDR3 length equals 13 residues. The V gene's germline CDR1 is SGHVS and CDR2 FNYEAQ. V gave up 1 base and J gave up 6 bases; unmatched junction bases: 0. The DNA of the CDR3 is TGTGCCAGCAGCTTAGAGGGGGCTCAGCCCCAGCATTTT. This gives the protein CASSLEGAQPQHF.

The chain uses TRBV4-1 and TRBJ1-1, with TRBD1 as a possible D gene (5 bases). Deletions cut 5 bases from V and 4 bases from J, with 17 bases between. Germline CDR1 and CDR2: MGHRA and YSYEKL. The CDR3 covers 15 residues. The CDR3 loop reads CASSLKGPLVTEAFF. In nucleotides, the CDR3 is TGCGCCAGCAGCTTAAAGGGGCCTCTTGTCACTGAAGCTTTCTTT.

The V and J genes are TRBV7-2 and TRBJ1-6; 10 nucleotides line up with TRBD1. Trimming removed 6 bases from V and 5 bases from J; junction bases left unmatched: 4. CDR1 and CDR2 (germline): SGHTA, FQGNSA. This CDR3 has 15 residues. Here the CDR3 reads CASRRDRGDNSPLHF. The CDR3 region has the DNA TGTGCCAGCAGAAGGGACAGGGGCGATAATTCACCCCTCCACTTT.

This clone was counted once. The genes are TRBV27 and TRBJ1-2, with D maybe TRBD1 (5 bases). V lost 5 bases and J lost 1, with 11 bases in between. CDR1 MNHEY and CDR2 SMNVEV come from the germline V gene (reference sequence). This CDR3 is 14 amino acids long. CDR3 DNA: TGTGCCAGCAGTCGAGACAGAATTAACTATGGCTACACCTTC. As protein: CASSRDRINYGYTF.

The chain carries TRBV29-1 and TRBJ1-3, with TRBD1 as a possible D gene (6 bases). V lost 3 bases, J lost 2 bases, and 11 bases lay in between. Germline V gives CDR1 SQVTM, CDR2 ANQGSEA. This CDR3 has 14 amino acids. CDR3 coding DNA: TGCAGCGTTGACCAGGGGAATACTGGAAACACCATATATTTT. Protein sequence: CSVDQGNTGNTIYF.

This chain uses TRBV28 with TRBJ2-3, with a tentative D call TRBD1 (7 bases). Trimming took 8 bases from V and 4 from J, leaving 16 bases between them. The CDR3 totals 14 residues. Germline CDR1 and CDR2: MDHEN and SYDVKM. DNA for the CDR3: TGTGCCAGCGTCCAGGGGGGAACAGCAGATACGCAGTATTTT. This codes for CASVQGGTADTQYF. Full variable domain (outside the CDR3, taken from reference TRBV28 and TRBJ2-3): DVKVTQSSRYLVKRTGEKVFLECVQDMDHENMFWYRQDPGLGLRLIYFSYDVKMKEKGDIPEGYSVSREKKERFSLILESASTNQTSMYLCASVQGGTADTQYFGPGTRLTVL.